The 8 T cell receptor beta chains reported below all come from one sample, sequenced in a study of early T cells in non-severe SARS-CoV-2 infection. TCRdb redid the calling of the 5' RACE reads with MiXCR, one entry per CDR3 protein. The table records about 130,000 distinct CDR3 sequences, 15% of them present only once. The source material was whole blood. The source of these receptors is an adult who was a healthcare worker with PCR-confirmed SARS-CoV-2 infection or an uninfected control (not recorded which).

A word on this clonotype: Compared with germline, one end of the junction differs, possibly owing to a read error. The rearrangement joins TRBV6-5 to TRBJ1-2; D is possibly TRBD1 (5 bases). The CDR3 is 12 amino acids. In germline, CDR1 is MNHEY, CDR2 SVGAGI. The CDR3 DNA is TGTGCCAGCAGCTCGGGGGAAAGGATAAATTACTTC. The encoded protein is CASSSGERINYF.

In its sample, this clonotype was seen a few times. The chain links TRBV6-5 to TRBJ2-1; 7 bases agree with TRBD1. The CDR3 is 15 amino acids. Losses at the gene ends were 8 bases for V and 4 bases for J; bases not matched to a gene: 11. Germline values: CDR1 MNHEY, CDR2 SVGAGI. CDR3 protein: CASRAAGTAYNEQFF. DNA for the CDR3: TGTGCCAGCCGGGCAGCCGGGACAGCATACAATGAGCAGTTCTTC.

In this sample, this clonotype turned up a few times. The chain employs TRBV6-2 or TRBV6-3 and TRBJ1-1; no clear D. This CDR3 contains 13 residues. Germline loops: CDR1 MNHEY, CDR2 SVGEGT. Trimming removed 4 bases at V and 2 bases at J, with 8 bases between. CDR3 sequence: CASSWSGNTEAFF. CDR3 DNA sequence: TGTGCCAGCAGTTGGTCCGGAAACACTGAAGCTTTCTTT.

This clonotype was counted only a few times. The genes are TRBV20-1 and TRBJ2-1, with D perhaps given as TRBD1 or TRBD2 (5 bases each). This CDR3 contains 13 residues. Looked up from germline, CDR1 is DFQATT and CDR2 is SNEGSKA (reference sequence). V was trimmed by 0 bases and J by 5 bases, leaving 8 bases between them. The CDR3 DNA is TGCAGTGCTAGAGATCCGGGGCACAATGAGCAGTTCTTC. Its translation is CSARDPGHNEQFF.

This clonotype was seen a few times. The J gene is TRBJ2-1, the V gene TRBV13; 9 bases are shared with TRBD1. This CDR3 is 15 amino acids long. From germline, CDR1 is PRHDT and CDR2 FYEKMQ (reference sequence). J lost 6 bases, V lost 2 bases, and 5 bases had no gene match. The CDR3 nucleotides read TGTGCCAGCAGCTTAAGAGTGACAGGGGGCAATGAGCAGTTCTTC. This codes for CASSLRVTGGNEQFF.

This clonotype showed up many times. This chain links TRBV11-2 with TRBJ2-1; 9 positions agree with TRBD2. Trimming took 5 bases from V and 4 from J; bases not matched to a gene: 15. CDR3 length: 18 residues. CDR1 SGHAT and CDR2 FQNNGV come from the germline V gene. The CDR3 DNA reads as TGTGCCAGCAGCCGCCCGCGGGGGGGCCTTTCTAGTTACAATGAGCAGTTCTTC. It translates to CASSRPRGGLSSYNEQFF.

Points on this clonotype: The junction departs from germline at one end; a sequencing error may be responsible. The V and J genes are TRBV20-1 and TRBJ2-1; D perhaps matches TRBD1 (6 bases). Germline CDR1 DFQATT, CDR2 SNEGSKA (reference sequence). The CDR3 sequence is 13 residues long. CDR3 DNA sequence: TGCAGTGCTAGAGATCCACTGGCGGACAGAGGCCTCTTC. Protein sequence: CSARDPLADRGLF.

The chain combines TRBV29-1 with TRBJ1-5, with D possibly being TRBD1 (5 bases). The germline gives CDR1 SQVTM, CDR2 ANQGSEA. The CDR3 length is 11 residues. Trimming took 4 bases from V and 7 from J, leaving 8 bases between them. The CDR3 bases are TGCAGCGTTGGACGGGACCAGCCCCAGCATTTT. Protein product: CSVGRDQPQHF.